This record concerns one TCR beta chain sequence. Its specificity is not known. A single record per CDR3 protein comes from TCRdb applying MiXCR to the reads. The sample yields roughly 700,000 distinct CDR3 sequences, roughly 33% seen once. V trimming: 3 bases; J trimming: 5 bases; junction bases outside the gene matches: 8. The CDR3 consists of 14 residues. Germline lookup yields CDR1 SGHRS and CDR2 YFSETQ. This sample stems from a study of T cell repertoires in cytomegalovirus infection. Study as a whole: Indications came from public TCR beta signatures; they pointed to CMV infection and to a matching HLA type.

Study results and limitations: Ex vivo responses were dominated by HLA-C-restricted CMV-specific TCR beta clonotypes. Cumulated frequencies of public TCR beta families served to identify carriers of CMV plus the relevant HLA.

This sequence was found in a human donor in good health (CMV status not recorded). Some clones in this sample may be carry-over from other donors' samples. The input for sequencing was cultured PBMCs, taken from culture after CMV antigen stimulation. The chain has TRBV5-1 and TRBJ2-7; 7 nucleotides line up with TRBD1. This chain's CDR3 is CASSYRTGRDEQYF. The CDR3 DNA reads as TGCGCCAGCAGCTATAGGACAGGTCGGGACGAGCAGTACTTC.